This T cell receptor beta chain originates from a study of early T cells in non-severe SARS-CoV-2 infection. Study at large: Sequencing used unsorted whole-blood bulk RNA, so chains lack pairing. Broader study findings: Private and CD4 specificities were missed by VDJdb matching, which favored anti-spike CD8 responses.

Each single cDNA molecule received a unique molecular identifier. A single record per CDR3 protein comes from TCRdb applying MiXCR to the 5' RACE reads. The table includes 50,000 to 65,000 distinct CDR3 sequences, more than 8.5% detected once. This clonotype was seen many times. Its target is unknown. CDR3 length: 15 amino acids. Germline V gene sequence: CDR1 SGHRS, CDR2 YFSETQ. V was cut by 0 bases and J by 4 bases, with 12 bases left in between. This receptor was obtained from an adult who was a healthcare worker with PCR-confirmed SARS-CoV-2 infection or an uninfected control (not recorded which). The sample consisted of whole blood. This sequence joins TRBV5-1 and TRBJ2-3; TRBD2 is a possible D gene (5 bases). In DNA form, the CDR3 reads TGCGCCAGCAGCTTGGACACGGGATTGGCAGATACGCAGTATTTT. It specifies CASSLDTGLADTQYF.